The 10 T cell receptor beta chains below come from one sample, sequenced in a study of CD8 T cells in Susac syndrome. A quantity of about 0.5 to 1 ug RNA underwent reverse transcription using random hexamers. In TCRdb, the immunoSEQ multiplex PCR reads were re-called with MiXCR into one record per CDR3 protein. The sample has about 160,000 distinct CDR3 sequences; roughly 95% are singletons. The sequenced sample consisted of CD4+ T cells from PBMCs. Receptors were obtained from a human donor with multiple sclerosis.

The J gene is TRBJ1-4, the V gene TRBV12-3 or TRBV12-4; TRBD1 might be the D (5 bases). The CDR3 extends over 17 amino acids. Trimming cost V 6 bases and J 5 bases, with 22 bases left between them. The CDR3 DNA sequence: TGTGCCAGCAGGAAGGCCGGGACTTCCCCATCAAATGAAAAACTGTTTTTT. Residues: CASRKAGTSPSNEKLFF.

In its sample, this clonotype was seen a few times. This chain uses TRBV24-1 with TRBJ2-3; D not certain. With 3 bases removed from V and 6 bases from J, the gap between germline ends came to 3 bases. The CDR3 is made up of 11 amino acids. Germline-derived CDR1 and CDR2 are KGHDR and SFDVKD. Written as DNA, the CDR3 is TGTGCCACCAGTGATACTGATACGCAGTATTTT. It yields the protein CATSDTDTQYF.

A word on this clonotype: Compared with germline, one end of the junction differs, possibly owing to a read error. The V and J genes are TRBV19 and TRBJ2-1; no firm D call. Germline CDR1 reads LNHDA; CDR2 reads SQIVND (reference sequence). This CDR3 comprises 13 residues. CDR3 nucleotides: TGTGCCAGTAGTTTAGACTGGAGCAATGAGCAGTTCTTC. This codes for CASSLDWSNEQFF. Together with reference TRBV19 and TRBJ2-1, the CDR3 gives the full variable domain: DGGITQSPKYLFRKEGQNVTLSCEQNLNHDAMYWYRQDPGQGLRLIYYSQIVNDFQKGDIAEGYSVSREKKESFPLTVTSAQKNPTAFYLCASSLDWSNEQFFGPGTRLTVL.

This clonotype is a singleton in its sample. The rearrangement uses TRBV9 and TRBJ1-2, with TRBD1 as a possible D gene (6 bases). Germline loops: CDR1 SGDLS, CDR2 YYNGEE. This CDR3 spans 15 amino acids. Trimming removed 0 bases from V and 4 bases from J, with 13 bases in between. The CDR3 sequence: CASSVGQDPSYGYTF. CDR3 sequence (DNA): TGTGCCAGCAGCGTAGGACAGGATCCGAGCTATGGCTACACCTTC.

The CDR3 sequence is CASSPRPSGESYNEQFF. CDR3 nucleotides: TGTGCCAGCTCACCACGGCCCTCGGGGGAATCCTACAATGAGCAGTTCTTC. The J gene is TRBJ2-1, the V gene TRBV18; maybe TRBD2 (6 bases). Germline V gene lookup returns CDR1 KGHSH and CDR2 LQKENI. There are 17 residues in the CDR3. V was shortened by 1 base and J by 1 base, with 14 bases between the two germline ends. Based on the CDR3 plus reference TRBV18 and TRBJ2-1, the full variable domain is NAGVMQNPRHLVRRRGQEARLRCSPMKGHSHVYWYRQLPEEGLKFMVYLQKENIIDESGMPKERFSAEFPKEGPSILRIQQVVRGDSAAYFCASSPRPSGESYNEQFFGPGTRLTVL.

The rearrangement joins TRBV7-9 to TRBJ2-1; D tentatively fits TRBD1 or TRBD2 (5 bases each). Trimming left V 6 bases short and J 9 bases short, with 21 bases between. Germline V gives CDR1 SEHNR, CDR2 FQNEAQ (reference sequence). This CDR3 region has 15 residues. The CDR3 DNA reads TGTGCCAGCAGACTCGGACGGGGCGCACTTGGTGAGCAGTTCTTC. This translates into CASRLGRGALGEQFF.

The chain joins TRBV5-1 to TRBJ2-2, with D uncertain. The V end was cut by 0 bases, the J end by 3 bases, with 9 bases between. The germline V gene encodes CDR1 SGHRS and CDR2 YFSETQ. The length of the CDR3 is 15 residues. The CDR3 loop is CASSLAQVHTGELFF. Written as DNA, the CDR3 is TGCGCCAGCAGCTTGGCCCAGGTGCACACCGGGGAGCTGTTTTTT.

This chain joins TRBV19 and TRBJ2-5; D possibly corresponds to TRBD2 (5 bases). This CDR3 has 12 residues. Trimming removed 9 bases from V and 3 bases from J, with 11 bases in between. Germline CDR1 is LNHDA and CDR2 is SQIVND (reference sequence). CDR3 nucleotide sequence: TGTGCCAGCGGGAAAACGGAAGAGACCCAGTACTTC. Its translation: CASGKTEETQYF.

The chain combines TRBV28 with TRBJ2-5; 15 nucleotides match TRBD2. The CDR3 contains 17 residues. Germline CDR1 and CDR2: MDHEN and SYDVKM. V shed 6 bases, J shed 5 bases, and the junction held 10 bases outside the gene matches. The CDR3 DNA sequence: TGTGCCAGCAGCCCTACAGGGGGACTAGCGGGAGGTGAGACCCAGTACTTC. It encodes CASSPTGGLAGGETQYF.

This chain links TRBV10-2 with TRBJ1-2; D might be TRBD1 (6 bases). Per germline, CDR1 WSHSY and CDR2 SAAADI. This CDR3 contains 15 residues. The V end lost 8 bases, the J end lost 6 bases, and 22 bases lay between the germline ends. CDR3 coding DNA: TGCGCCAGCTCGTCGTCTTGGGGGGCGGAGGATGGCTACACCTTC. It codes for CASSSSWGAEDGYTF.